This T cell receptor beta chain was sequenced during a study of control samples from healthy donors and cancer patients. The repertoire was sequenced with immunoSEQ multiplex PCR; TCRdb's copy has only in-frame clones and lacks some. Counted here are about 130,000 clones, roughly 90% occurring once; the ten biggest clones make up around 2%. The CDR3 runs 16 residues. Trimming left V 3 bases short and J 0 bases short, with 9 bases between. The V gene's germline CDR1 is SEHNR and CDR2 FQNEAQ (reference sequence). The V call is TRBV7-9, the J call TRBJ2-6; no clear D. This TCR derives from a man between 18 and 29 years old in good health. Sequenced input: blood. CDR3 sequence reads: CASSFITSSGANVLTF. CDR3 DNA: TGTGCCAGCAGCTTTATAACCAGCTCTGGGGCCAACGTCCTGACTTTC.